This T cell receptor beta chain is drawn from a study of blood T cell repertoires in COVID-19. In the study overall: Nucleic acid was either cDNA or gDNA, and it came from T cells, B-cell-depleted T cells, or PBMCs.

Per the germline V gene, CDR1 is MNHEY and CDR2 is SVGEGT. The CDR3 is 17 amino acids. The germline V and J ends were trimmed by 6 bases and 1 base, with 21 bases remaining between them. In the original processing: How many nucleated cells were present was estimated from reference gene primer amplification. Generated by immunoSEQ multiplex PCR, the TCRdb table keeps only in-frame clones and is missing some. That table furnishes V, J and clone size, whereas the DNA furnished D and trimming. The sample records roughly 79,000 clones, around 90% being singletons. This sequence was found in a man aged 45-65 years with active COVID-19. The chain links TRBV6-2 or TRBV6-3 to TRBJ2-5, with a possible D match to TRBD1 (6 bases). Material for sequencing was peripheral blood. The CDR3 nucleotides are TGTGCCAGCAGCAGGGGCCTTTCAAGGAAGACCCAAGAGACCCAGTACTTC. The encoded protein is CASSRGLSRKTQETQYF.